This T cell receptor (beta chain) appears in the sequencing data of a study of metastatic and nonmetastatic thyroid tumors. About the study: Repertoires were compared across blood and tumor or nodule tissue from malignant and benign thyroid patients.

As handled by the study authors: Using the CDR3 differences seen across clinicopathological groups, the authors built a distant-metastasis classifier for papillary thyroid cancer, which was meant to discriminate distant-metastatic patients. Through MiXCR, TCRdb re-clonotyped the PCR reads. The V and J calls here are based on TCRdb, not the publication. The sample records about 25,000 clones, over 20% being singletons. V dropped 2 bases and J dropped 5 bases, with 14 bases sitting between them. Germline CDR1 is SGHTA and CDR2 is FQGTGA. The CDR3 is 15 amino acids. This clone showed up many times. The target antigen is unknown. Study-level findings and limits: Reported TCR beta diversity, measured in blood and tumor, was significantly higher for malignant thyroid tumors than for benign nodules.

Before thyroid surgery, none of the patients had received any treatment. V and J are TRBV7-3 and TRBJ2-3; D is unresolved. The sample comprised blood. This clonotype was obtained from a female donor with papillary thyroid cancer or a benign thyroid nodule (not recorded which). Some clones in this sample may be carry-over from other donors' samples. CDR3 nucleotides: TGTGCCAGCAGCTTATACCCCGTCGTGGGAGATACGCAGTATTTT. Its translation: CASSLYPVVGDTQYF. Based on the CDR3 plus reference TRBV7-3 and TRBJ2-3, the full variable domain is GAGVSQTPSNKVTEKGKYVELRCDPISGHTALYWYRQSLGQGPEFLIYFQGTGAADDSGLPNDRFFAVRPEGSVSTLKIQRTERGDSAVYLCASSLYPVVGDTQYFGPGTRLTVL.